The 15 T cell receptor beta chains below were found in one sample sequenced in a study of blood T cell repertoires in COVID-19 (dated by TCRdb to about 2020). The method behind the library was the immunoSEQ multiplex PCR assay. Imported from immuneACCESS, the table was reduced by TCRdb to in-frame sequences with V and J called. These copies leave out some clones; in studies compared against another copy, an unresolved V gene accounts for under half, and the cause of the remainder is not known. For this sample there are more than 90,000 clones; less than 85% appear just once. Jointly, the top ten make up 1.5% to 2% of the sample. Sequenced material: peripheral blood. The receptors come from a woman in her 70s with active or convalescent COVID-19.

The gene calls are TRBV7-5 and TRBJ1-4; the table gives TRBD1 as D, unverified against the DNA. TRBV7-5 is a known pseudogene. This CDR3 has 15 amino acids. CDR3 in amino acids: CARSINRGSNEKLFF. The CDR3, as DNA: TGTGCCAGAAGCATCAACAGGGGATCTAATGAAAAACTGTTTTTT.

This chain connects TRBV3-1 (or the pseudogene TRBV3-2) to TRBJ2-7; 7 bases are a match to TRBD1. V lost 4 bases, J lost 3 bases, and 6 bases stayed unmatched. This CDR3 spans 14 amino acids. Germline CDR1 reads LGHDT; CDR2 reads YNNKEL (reference sequence). The CDR3 region has the DNA TGTGCCAGCAGCCCGACACAGGGGTACTACGAGCAGTACTTC. Its translation: CASSPTQGYYEQYF.

This clone has more than one count but fewer than ten. The chain carries TRBV2 and TRBJ1-4; the match to TRBD1 covers 11 bases. This CDR3 spans 14 amino acids. From germline, CDR1 is SNHLY and CDR2 FYNNEI. V shed 6 bases and J 7 bases; nucleotides not matched to a gene: 4. CDR3 in DNA: TGTGCCAGCAGATCGGGACAGGGGGGTGAAAAACTGTTTTTT. Translating gives CASRSGQGGEKLFF.

The chain couples TRBV7-2 to TRBJ1-5; 7 nucleotides match TRBD1. The CDR3 totals 16 residues. Germline CDR1 SGHTA, CDR2 FQGNSA. V shed 0 bases and J 3 bases; nucleotides not matched to a gene: 5. The CDR3, as DNA: TGTGCCAGCAGCTTAGCTTGGACAGGCCCCAATCAGCCCCAGCATTTT. Protein: CASSLAWTGPNQPQHF.

J is TRBJ2-1 and V is TRBV2, with 13 positions matching TRBD2. V shed 8 bases, J shed 9 bases, and the junction held 7 bases outside the gene matches. The CDR3 length is 14 residues. CDR1 is SNHLY, CDR2 FYNNEI, per germline. The CDR3 loop reads CASCGLAGAIEQFF. In DNA form, the CDR3 reads TGTGCCAGCTGCGGACTAGCGGGGGCGATTGAGCAGTTCTTC.

The V gene is TRBV15, the J gene TRBJ1-6; 10 bases map to TRBD1. After removal of 4 bases from V and 0 bases from J, the junction contained 9 bases not matched to a gene. CDR1 and CDR2 from the germline V gene are LNHNV and YYDKDF (reference sequence). CDR3 size: 19 residues. The CDR3 here is CATSKRRTGGSSYNSPLHF. In DNA, the CDR3 is TGTGCCACCAGCAAAAGAAGGACAGGGGGGAGCTCCTATAATTCACCCCTCCACTTT.

The gene calls are TRBV3-1 (or the pseudogene TRBV3-2) and TRBJ2-3; D possibly corresponds to TRBD2 (6 bases). V lost 0 bases to trimming and J lost 0 bases, with 13 bases between them. The CDR3 is made up of 17 amino acids. The germline V gene encodes CDR1 LGHDT and CDR2 YNNKEL (reference sequence). The chain's CDR3 is CASSQDRRGPSTDTQYF. CDR3 coding DNA: TGTGCCAGCAGCCAAGATCGGCGGGGACCCAGCACAGATACGCAGTATTTT.

The CDR3 is CAWSVLAGGEEAFF. The CDR3 coding sequence is TGTGCCTGGAGTGTACTGGCAGGGGGCGAGGAAGCTTTCTTT. The genes are TRBV30 and TRBJ1-1; 8 bases agree with TRBD1. V shed 0 bases, J shed 8 bases, and the junction held 8 bases outside the gene matches. The germline V gene encodes CDR1 GTSNPN and CDR2 SVGIG (reference sequence). The CDR3 has 14 amino acids.

This sequence joins TRBV7-2 and TRBJ2-2; D gene unclear. The CDR3 covers 13 residues. Germline CDR1 SGHTA, CDR2 FQGNSA. The germline V and J ends were trimmed by 4 bases and 4 bases, with 7 bases remaining between them. This CDR3 is CASSSFPTGELFF. The CDR3 nucleotides read TGTGCCAGCAGCTCGTTCCCCACCGGGGAGCTGTTTTTT.

This clone came up a few times. V is TRBV28 and J is TRBJ2-7, with D tentatively TRBD1 (6 bases). The V gene's germline CDR1 is MDHEN and CDR2 SYDVKM. There are 12 residues in the CDR3. V was pared by 5 bases and J by 12 bases, with 17 bases between. In nucleotides, the CDR3 is TGTGCCAGCAGTCCCGTCCGGGACATAGGGTACTTC. This gives the protein CASSPVRDIGYF.

There are a few counts of this clone. This chain's CDR3 is CATARSQGGNNYGYTF. CDR3 DNA sequence: TGTGCCACCGCACGTTCTCAGGGGGGAAACAACTATGGCTACACCTTC. The V call is TRBV19, the J call TRBJ1-2; 7 nucleotides line up with TRBD1. This CDR3 is 16 amino acids long. The V and J ends lost 10 bases and 2 bases, in that order; junction bases with no gene match: 16. CDR1 is LNHDA, CDR2 SQIVND, per germline (reference sequence).

The chain uses TRBV4-2 and TRBJ1-2; 7 bases are a match to TRBD1. The CDR3 has 15 residues. The trim removed 0 bases at V and 4 bases at J, leaving 5 bases unmatched. Germline V lookup: CDR1 LGHNA, CDR2 YNFKEQ. CDR3 coding DNA: TGTGCCAGCAGCCAAGAGGGACAGTTACCCTATGGCTACACCTTC. It is translated as CASSQEGQLPYGYTF.

The CDR3 reads CSASGQAYGGYTF. The DNA for the CDR3 is TGCAGTGCTAGTGGGCAGGCCTATGGGGGCTACACCTTC. V is TRBV20-1 and J is TRBJ1-2; no reliable D call. V lost 3 bases, J lost 8 bases, and 16 bases lay in between. This CDR3 is 13 amino acids long. Germline CDR1 and CDR2: DFQATT and SNEGSKA (reference sequence).

The rearrangement uses TRBV3-1 (or the pseudogene TRBV3-2) and TRBJ2-5, with TRBD2 identical over 8 bases. The CDR3 spans 14 residues. Trimming removed 1 base from V and 4 bases from J; junction bases left unmatched: 2. CDR1 and CDR2 from the germline V gene are LGHDT and YNNKEL (reference sequence). CDR3: CASSQGTSRETQYF. CDR3 nucleotide sequence: TGTGCCAGCAGCCAAGGGACTAGCAGAGAGACCCAGTACTTC.

The gene calls are TRBV18 and TRBJ1-6, with D perhaps matching TRBD1 (6 bases). The V end was cut by 3 bases, the J end by 5 bases, with 17 bases between. The CDR3 contains 17 residues. Germline loops: CDR1 KGHSH, CDR2 LQKENI. CDR3 protein: CASSPVGGNADNSPLHF. In DNA, the CDR3 is TGTGCCAGCTCACCCGTAGGGGGTAATGCTGATAATTCACCCCTCCACTTT.